This is a list of T cell receptor beta chains from one sample in a study of long-term antiretroviral therapy in people with HIV. Assay: immunoSEQ multiplex PCR; the TCRdb copy retains only in-frame clones and omits some. Among over 15,000 clones listed, around three quarters were seen once. The material sequenced was unsorted PBMCs, taken 1.5 years before starting antiretroviral therapy. These TCRs come from a woman in her 50s with HIV. The CDR3 runs from the conserved cysteine through the conserved F or W. The D gene is left open where the match is weak. Part of the rows lack a size; the others show once, few, many or a class for expanded clones.

size	J	V	D	CDR3	DNA
NA	TRBJ2-5	TRBV7-2	TRBD2	CASSTRTRKETQYF	TGTGCCAGCAGCACGCGGACTAGGAAAGAGACCCAGTACTTC
NA	TRBJ2-1	TRBV5-1	NA	CASSLGGNEQFF	TGCGCCAGCAGCTTGGGAGGCAATGAGCAGTTCTTC
NA	TRBJ2-3	TRBV5-6	TRBD1	CASSFLGQASSDRQYF	TGTGCCAGCAGCTTCCTCGGACAGGCTTCTTCCGATAGGCAGTATTTT
NA	TRBJ2-5	TRBV29-1	NA	CSVVMHLPGRETQYF	TGCAGCGTTGTTATGCACCTCCCTGGGAGAGAGACCCAGTACTTC
few	TRBJ2-5	TRBV2	TRBD1	CARDKNPDRDVLETQYF	TGTGCCAGGGACAAAAACCCGGACAGGGACGTTCTGGAGACCCAGTACTTC
few	TRBJ2-5	TRBV19	NA	CASIKSGEETQYF	TGTGCCAGTATAAAGTCGGGGGAGGAGACCCAGTACTTC
NA	TRBJ1-3	TRBV6-1	NA	CASSEVKVSGNTIYF	TGTGCCAGCAGTGAAGTCAAGGTCTCTGGAAACACCATATATTTT
NA	TRBJ2-1	TRBV6-4	NA	CASSVRTASYNEQFF	TGTGCCAGCAGTGTCAGGACCGCCTCCTACAATGAGCAGTTCTTC
once	TRBJ2-3	TRBV28	TRBD2	CASSQGLAGRTDTQYF	TGTGCCAGCAGTCAAGGACTAGCGGGGAGAACAGATACGCAGTATTTT
NA	TRBJ1-1	TRBV30	NA	CAWRPLQGERNTEAFF	TGTGCCTGGAGGCCCTTACAGGGTGAGCGGAACACTGAAGCTTTCTTT
few	TRBJ1-1	TRBV6-5	NA	CASSYSKGTEAFF	TGTGCCAGCAGTTACTCGAAGGGCACTGAAGCTTTCTTT
NA	TRBJ2-1	TRBV2	NA	CASTRQRNEQFF	TGTGCCAGCACGAGACAGAGGAATGAGCAGTTCTTC
NA	TRBJ2-1	TRBV4-1	NA	CASSQGLGKTLYNEQFF	TGCGCCAGCAGCCAAGGTCTTGGTAAGACCCTCTACAATGAGCAGTTCTTC
few	TRBJ1-2	TRBV6-6	NA	CASRMDYGYTF	TGTGCCAGTAGGATGGACTATGGCTACACCTTC
NA	TRBJ2-5	TRBV5-1	NA	CASSGSTPFKETQYF	TGCGCCAGCAGCGGATCCACCCCTTTCAAAGAGACCCAGTACTTC
NA	TRBJ1-5	TRBV30	NA	CAWSSGEGQPQHF	TGTGCCTGGAGTTCAGGGGAAGGCCAGCCCCAGCATTTT